This T cell receptor (beta chain) stems from a study of response to subunit inactivated influenza vaccine. CDR3 size: 16 residues. V shed 5 bases, J shed 3 bases, and the junction held 11 bases outside the gene matches. Germline CDR1 MNHEY, CDR2 SVGEGT. Each CDR3 protein is one row after TCRdb ran MiXCR on the RT-PCR reads. Of about 520,000 distinct CDR3 sequences detected, around 25% appear once; the ten largest clones hold approximately 2%. The receptor comes from a man in his fifties or sixties who received an inactivated influenza vaccine. The chain uses TRBV6-2 or TRBV6-3 and TRBJ2-3; 7 nucleotides agree with TRBD1. Source: CD4+ T cells sorted from PBMCs, taken more than 4 days after vaccination. CDR3 amino acids: CASSPSGQELTDTQYF. The CDR3 bases are TGTGCCAGCAGTCCCTCTGGACAGGAGCTAACAGATACGCAGTATTTT.